These T cell receptor beta chains were read from a single sample in a study of CD8 T cells in Susac syndrome. TCRdb itself ran the immunoSEQ multiplex PCR reads through MiXCR, one entry per CDR3 protein. The sample includes 140,000 or so distinct CDR3 sequences, approximately 94% of them seen just once. The sample was CD4+ T cells from PBMCs. All receptors derive from a human donor with Susac syndrome. CDR3s include the opening cysteine and the closing phenylalanine or tryptophan. The size field is filled for only some rows; it gives once, few, many or a size class.

J gene	V gene	clone size	CDR3 protein
TRBJ2-3	TRBV5-1	-	CASRIGTDTDTQYF
TRBJ2-1	TRBV7-9	-	CASSVTSGGGNEQFF
TRBJ2-7	TRBV20-1	-	CSAKTDGYEQYF
TRBJ1-5	TRBV5-6	-	CASSLSRARGPQHF
TRBJ1-5	TRBV19	-	CASSSDRASNQPQHF
TRBJ1-2	TRBV27	-	CASSTQGIGYTF
TRBJ2-7	TRBV28	-	CASNSGGGRVYEQYF
TRBJ2-7	TRBV4-1	once	CASSPSGVLLGDEQYF
TRBJ2-7	TRBV29-1	-	CSVSAVQYF
TRBJ2-4	TRBV2	-	CASSNGPALLAKNIQYF
TRBJ1-6	TRBV6-5	once	CASSYATGAGNSPLHF
TRBJ2-1	TRBV25-1	-	CASSWGGTNEQFF
TRBJ2-3	TRBV5-4	few	CASSLSDTQYF